The clone carrying this TCR beta chain was counted only a few times. Its antigen is not identified. Germline-derived CDR1 and CDR2 are ENHRY and SYGVKD. The CDR3 consists of 14 residues. V was clipped by 4 bases and J by 0 bases, with 9 bases between them. Use of 60 Vbeta and 13 Jbeta primers characterized the PCR. The table came from immunoSEQ multiplex PCR; TCRdb's copy has only in-frame clones and leaves some out. The data contain over 75,000 clones, about four fifths of them singletons. The data were taken from a study of cytomegalovirus exposure and HLA in healthy donors. Study-wide findings and caveats: V- and J-gene trimming of TCR beta was linked (in a later analysis) to a missense DCLRE1C variant.

This receptor was obtained from a male donor in good health and CMV-seropositive. This sequence joins TRBV10-3 and TRBJ1-1; D may be TRBD1 (6 bases). Sequenced input: PBMCs. The CDR3 region has the DNA TGTGCCATCAGTGTCGACAGGCTGAACACTGAAGCTTTCTTT. Its protein product is CAISVDRLNTEAFF.